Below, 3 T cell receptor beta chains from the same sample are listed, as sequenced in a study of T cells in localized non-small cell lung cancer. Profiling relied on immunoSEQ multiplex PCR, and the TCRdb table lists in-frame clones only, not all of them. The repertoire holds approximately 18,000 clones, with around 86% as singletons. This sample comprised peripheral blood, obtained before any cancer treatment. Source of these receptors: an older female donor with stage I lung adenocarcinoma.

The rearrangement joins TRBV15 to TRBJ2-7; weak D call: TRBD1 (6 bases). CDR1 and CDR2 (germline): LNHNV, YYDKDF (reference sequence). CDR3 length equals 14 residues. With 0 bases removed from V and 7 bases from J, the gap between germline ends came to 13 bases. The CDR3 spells CATSRDPTGLEQYF. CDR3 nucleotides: TGTGCCACCAGCAGAGACCCCACAGGGCTGGAGCAGTACTTC.

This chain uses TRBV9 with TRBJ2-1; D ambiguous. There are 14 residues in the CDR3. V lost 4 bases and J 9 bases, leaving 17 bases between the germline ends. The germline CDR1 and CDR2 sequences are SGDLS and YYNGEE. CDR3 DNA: TGTGCCAGCAGCTCCCGGCTGGCAACCACTGAGCAGTTCTTC. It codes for CASSSRLATTEQFF.

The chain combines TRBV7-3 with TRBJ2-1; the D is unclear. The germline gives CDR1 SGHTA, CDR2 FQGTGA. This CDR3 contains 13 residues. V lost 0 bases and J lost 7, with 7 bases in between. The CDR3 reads CASSLTNANEQFF. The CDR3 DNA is TGTGCCAGCAGCTTAACGAACGCTAATGAGCAGTTCTTC. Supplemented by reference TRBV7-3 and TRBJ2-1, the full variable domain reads GAGVSQTPSNKVTEKGKYVELRCDPISGHTALYWYRQSLGQGPEFLIYFQGTGAADDSGLPNDRFFAVRPEGSVSTLKIQRTERGDSAVYLCASSLTNANEQFFGPGTRLTVL.